The T cell receptor beta chain described here comes from a study of shared clonotypes between healthy human individuals. Looking at the study overall: Donors consisted of two women and three men between 18 and 49. General study results and limits: Donors were few, which limited the genetic and exposure-history diversity represented. The researchers took only blood, and tissue repertoires probably look different.

This clone was seen repeatedly, ten times or more. Its antigen is undetermined. Other DNA sequences of this sample code for an identical CDR3. The CDR3 runs to 15 residues. With 2 bases removed from V and 2 bases from J, the gap between germline ends came to 11 bases. From germline, CDR1 is KGHSH and CDR2 LQKENI. Sequencing of unsorted PBMC DNA was carried out using ten immunoSEQ deep assay plates. Assay used: immunoSEQ multiplex PCR; TCRdb lists only in-frame clones, some missing. The data show about 500,000 clones, around 77% seen once. The receptor was isolated from a woman aged 35 to 49 in good health. Some clones in this sample may be carry-over from other donors' samples. Sequencing was performed on PBMCs. The chain is built from TRBV18 and TRBJ2-3; D is unresolved. The CDR3 spells CASSPIVHTTDTQYF. CDR3 nucleotide sequence: TGTGCCAGCTCACCAATCGTACACACCACAGATACGCAGTATTTT.